The 26 T cell receptor beta chains below come from one sample, sequenced in a study of T cell repertoires in cytomegalovirus infection. In TCRdb, the reads were re-called with MiXCR into one record per CDR3 protein. Seen here are roughly 150,000 distinct CDR3 sequences, about a quarter observed once, and the top ten hold roughly 9.8%. Sequencing was performed on PBMCs. The receptors were sampled from a human donor in good health (CMV status not recorded). Some clones in this sample may be carry-over from other donors' samples.

As regards this clonotype: At one of its ends the junction is not consistent with the germline gene, which may arise from a read error. This rearrangement joins TRBV7-9 to TRBJ1-4, with unresolved D. The CDR3 runs to 15 residues. Germline-derived CDR1 and CDR2 are SEHNR and FQNEAQ (reference sequence). This CDR3 reads CASSLEASVSAPEGF. The DNA of the CDR3 is TGTGCCAGCAGCTTAGAAGCGAGCGTTTCAGCCCCCGAGGGTTTT.

The rearrangement uses TRBV5-1 and TRBJ2-5, with a possible D match to TRBD1 (7 bases). Looked up from germline, CDR1 is SGHRS and CDR2 is YFSETQ. Trimming took off 4 bases at V and 2 bases at J, with 18 bases between the two ends. The CDR3 length is 16 residues. CDR3 region: CASSNGAGQSQETQYF. The DNA for the CDR3 is TGCGCCAGCAGCAACGGGGCGGGACAGTCACAAGAGACCCAGTACTTC.

This sequence joins TRBV7-2 and TRBJ2-3, with 8 nucleotides matching TRBD2. Germline CDR1 reads SGHTA; CDR2 reads FQGNSA. V trimming: 5 bases; J trimming: 5 bases; junction bases outside the gene matches: 6. The CDR3 runs 14 residues. CDR3 sequence (DNA): TGTGCCAGCAGCGGCGGGGGGCCGGAAGATACGCAGTATTTT. Protein sequence: CASSGGGPEDTQYF. The full variable domain, rest sourced from reference TRBV7-2 and TRBJ2-3, is GAGVSQSPSNKVTEKGKDVELRCDPISGHTALYWYRQSLGQGLEFLIYFQGNSAPDKSGLPSDRFSAERTGGSVSTLTIQRTQQEDSAVYLCASSGGGPEDTQYFGPGTRLTVL.

A few counts support this clonotype. The chain carries TRBV20-1 and TRBJ2-7; 9 bases agree with TRBD1. With V trimmed by 7 bases and J by 3 bases, 7 bases remained unmatched. This CDR3 contains 13 residues. Germline CDR1 is DFQATT and CDR2 is SNEGSKA (reference sequence). CDR3 loop: CSGGTGTNYEQYF. CDR3 DNA sequence: TGCAGTGGCGGGACAGGGACTAACTACGAGCAGTACTTC.

This clonotype was seen more than once but under ten times. CDR3 residues: CSVAGGQVEAFF. CDR3 in DNA: TGCAGCGTCGCGGGGGGTCAGGTTGAAGCTTTCTTT. The rearrangement links TRBV29-1 to TRBJ1-1; TRBD1 might be the D (5 bases). Germline V CDR1 and CDR2: SQVTM, ANQGSEA. The length of the CDR3 is 12 residues. The V gene lost 6 bases and the J gene lost 7 bases, with 15 bases spanning the gap.

This clonotype was observed at least ten times. The V and J genes are TRBV7-6 and TRBJ2-6, with no clear D. This CDR3 region has 16 residues. CDR1 SGHVS and CDR2 FNYEAQ come from the germline V gene. V lost 5 bases to trimming and J lost 0 bases, with 11 bases between them. CDR3 sequence: CASSPQVSSGANVLTF. CDR3 nucleotides: TGTGCCAGCAGCCCCCAAGTGAGCTCTGGGGCCAACGTCCTGACTTTC.

This clonotype was seen ten or more times. This sequence joins TRBV7-6 and TRBJ2-1; 14 bases are a match to TRBD2. This CDR3 spans 19 amino acids. The trim removed 5 bases at V and 7 bases at J, leaving 16 bases unmatched. The germline V gene encodes CDR1 SGHVS and CDR2 FNYEAQ. The CDR3 loop is CASSAGTSGRVGTVNEQFF. The CDR3 bases are TGTGCCAGCAGCGCCGGGACTAGCGGGAGAGTTGGGACAGTGAATGAGCAGTTCTTC.

About this clonotype: The junction differs from germline at one of its ends, possibly a read error. V usage is TRBV7-3 and J usage is TRBJ1-6, with a possible D match to TRBD1 (6 bases). The CDR3 has 13 residues. Germline V CDR1 and CDR2: SGHTA, FQGTGA. CDR3 in DNA: TGTGCAAGCAGCCGCCAGGGGCGATCACCCCTCCACTTT. This gives the protein CASSRQGRSPLHF.

Many counts were recorded for this clonotype. The rearrangement links TRBV7-9 to TRBJ2-1; 8 bases fit TRBD2. Germline-derived CDR1 and CDR2 are SEHNR and FQNEAQ (reference sequence). The trim removed 5 bases at V and 4 bases at J, leaving 10 bases unmatched. This CDR3 has 16 residues. The DNA for the CDR3 is TGTGCCAGCAGCATACTCTTAGCGGGGATTTACAATGAGCAGTTCTTC. It encodes CASSILLAGIYNEQFF.

V and J are TRBV29-1 and TRBJ2-1; a possible D gene is TRBD1 (6 bases). V shed 7 bases and J shed 4 bases, with 8 bases lying between them. Germline CDR1 and CDR2: SQVTM and ANQGSEA. The CDR3 length is 11 residues. The CDR3 reads CSAQGYNEQFF. Written as DNA, the CDR3 is TGCAGCGCTCAGGGGTACAATGAGCAGTTCTTC.

The gene calls are TRBV24-1 and TRBJ1-2; TRBD1 aligns across 8 bases. CDR1 is KGHDR and CDR2 is SFDVKD in the germline V gene. V was clipped by 4 bases and J by 6 bases; unmatched bases: 9. CDR3 length: 15 residues. The DNA for the CDR3 is TGTGCCACCAGTGACCCAGGGGGCGAGGACCATGGCTACACCTTC. As protein: CATSDPGGEDHGYTF.

This clonotype has at least ten counts. The chain combines TRBV5-8 with TRBJ1-1, with D uncertain. Germline V gene data show CDR1 as SGHTS and CDR2 as YDEGEE. V was cut by 0 bases and J by 0 bases, with 9 bases left in between. The CDR3 is made up of 15 amino acids. The CDR3 spells CASSLDPEMNTEAFF. CDR3 DNA: TGTGCCAGCAGCTTGGATCCCGAGATGAACACTGAAGCTTTCTTT.

J is TRBJ2-1 and V is TRBV7-2; 7 bases are a match to TRBD2. V shed 4 bases and J 10 bases; nucleotides not matched to a gene: 10. This CDR3 has 14 amino acids. Germline V lookup: CDR1 SGHTA, CDR2 FQGNSA. Written as DNA, the CDR3 is TGTGCCAGCAGCTATTGGGACTCCGGGGGGGAGCAGTTCTTC. Protein: CASSYWDSGGEQFF.

This clonotype has only a few counts. The chain has TRBV20-1 and TRBJ2-7; D ambiguous. From germline, CDR1 is DFQATT and CDR2 SNEGSKA (reference sequence). With 0 bases removed from V and 2 bases from J, the gap between germline ends came to 11 bases. CDR3 size: 14 residues. The DNA for the CDR3 is TGCAGTGCTAGAGATCTCACATTCACCTACGAGCAGTACTTC. Translation gives CSARDLTFTYEQYF.

The chain recombines TRBV29-1 with TRBJ2-1; D unresolved. Germline CDR1 SQVTM, CDR2 ANQGSEA. The CDR3 covers 14 residues. V was cut by 4 bases and J by 0 bases, with 10 bases left in between. CDR3 loop: CSVVILGSYNEQFF. CDR3 in DNA: TGCAGCGTTGTCATCCTGGGCTCCTACAATGAGCAGTTCTTC.

In this sample, this clonotype turned up many times. The J gene is TRBJ2-5, the V gene TRBV7-2, with TRBD2 matching over 7 bases. V was pared by 3 bases and J by 0 bases, with 4 bases of the junction left unmatched. Germline CDR1 SGHTA, CDR2 FQGNSA. This CDR3 contains 15 residues. CDR3 region: CASSLKRDYQETQYF. For the CDR3, the DNA is TGTGCCAGCAGCTTGAAGCGGGACTACCAAGAGACCCAGTACTTC.

A note on this clonotype: One end of the junction fails to match germline, which may point to a read error. The chain combines TRBV28 with TRBJ1-2, with 7 positions matching TRBD1. The CDR3 spans 17 residues. Germline CDR1 and CDR2: MDHEN and SYDVKM. CDR3 sequence: CASSFSTEGTALYGFTF. The CDR3 nucleotides are TGTGCCAGCAGTTTCTCTACCGAAGGGACAGCCCTCTATGGCTTCACCTTC.

This clonotype appeared many times. The chain recombines TRBV7-6 with TRBJ1-5, with 8 bases lining up with TRBD1. This CDR3 comprises 16 residues. V gave up 3 bases and J gave up 0 bases; unmatched junction bases: 4. The germline V gene has CDR1 SGHVS and CDR2 FNYEAQ. CDR3 coding DNA: TGTGCCAGCAGCTTGGGGACAGGAGATAGCAATCAGCCCCAGCATTTT. Encoded protein: CASSLGTGDSNQPQHF.

This clonotype was seen at least ten times. This rearrangement joins TRBV7-9 to TRBJ2-3; D unresolved. In germline, CDR1 is SEHNR, CDR2 FQNEAQ (reference sequence). This CDR3 is built from 16 residues. Trimming removed 2 bases from V and 4 bases from J, with 16 bases in between. DNA of the CDR3: TGTGCCAGCAGCTTAACGCAGGCAGCCCCGTCAGATACGCAGTATTTT. This translates into CASSLTQAAPSDTQYF.

In its sample, this clonotype was seen a few times. V usage is TRBV28 and J usage is TRBJ2-3, with TRBD2 matching 11 bases. Losses at the gene ends were 3 bases for V and 3 bases for J; bases not matched to a gene: 8. Germline CDR1 is MDHEN and CDR2 is SYDVKM. The CDR3 runs to 17 residues. The CDR3: CASSFEILAGETDTQYF. For the CDR3, the DNA is TGTGCCAGCAGTTTCGAAATACTAGCGGGAGAGACAGATACGCAGTATTTT. Supplemented by reference TRBV28 and TRBJ2-3, the full variable domain reads DVKVTQSSRYLVKRTGEKVFLECVQDMDHENMFWYRQDPGLGLRLIYFSYDVKMKEKGDIPEGYSVSREKKERFSLILESASTNQTSMYLCASSFEILAGETDTQYFGPGTRLTVL.

This clonotype has more than one count but fewer than ten. The genes are TRBV7-2 and TRBJ2-5; 7 nucleotides line up with TRBD1. Germline V gene lookup returns CDR1 SGHTA and CDR2 FQGNSA. V lost 6 bases, J lost 2 bases, and 6 bases stayed unmatched. There are 14 residues in the CDR3. The CDR3 DNA reads as TGTGCCAGCAGTCGACAGGGTTTTCAAGAGACCCAGTACTTC. This translates into CASSRQGFQETQYF.

The chain employs TRBV28 and TRBJ2-5; D is perhaps TRBD2 (6 bases). From germline, CDR1 is MDHEN and CDR2 SYDVKM. The CDR3 has 14 amino acids. Trimming removed 2 bases at V and 2 bases at J, with 9 bases between. CDR3 nucleotides: TGTGCCAGCAGTTTACCGGGGGAACAAGAGACCCAGTACTTC. Translating it yields CASSLPGEQETQYF.

This chain joins TRBV6-2 or TRBV6-3 and TRBJ2-2; no reliable D call. V gave up 7 bases and J gave up 0 bases, with 9 bases separating them. The germline CDR1 and CDR2 sequences are MNHEY and SVGEGT. The length of the CDR3 is 14 residues. This chain's CDR3 is CASIYIPNTGELFF. CDR3 nucleotide sequence: TGTGCCAGCATCTACATACCGAACACCGGGGAGCTGTTTTTT.

On this clonotype: The junction and the germline gene differ at one end; a read error may be behind it. The chain has TRBV4-3 and TRBJ2-4; D not resolved. This CDR3 has 13 residues. In germline, CDR1 is LGHNA, CDR2 YSLEER. The DNA of the CDR3 is TGCGCCAGCAGCCAAGATAAGTTCACTACCCTCTTCTTC. Translation: CASSQDKFTTLFF.

This clonotype was seen many times. V gene TRBV7-9 combines with J gene TRBJ2-5; 7 positions agree with TRBD1. Germline CDR1 SEHNR, CDR2 FQNEAQ (reference sequence). The CDR3 consists of 14 residues. Trimming took 5 bases from V and 5 from J; bases not matched to a gene: 8. In DNA form, the CDR3 reads TGTGCCAGCAGCCCGACCTGGGACAGCGAGACCCAGTACTTC. It is translated as CASSPTWDSETQYF.

This chain links TRBV4-1 with TRBJ1-2; no clear D gene. Looked up from germline, CDR1 is MGHRA and CDR2 is YSYEKL. The CDR3 runs to 15 residues. The V gene lost 1 base and the J gene lost 0 bases, with 9 bases spanning the gap. In DNA form, the CDR3 reads TGCGCCAGCAGCCAAGTCGCCGTTTCTAACTATGGCTACACCTTC. Protein: CASSQVAVSNYGYTF.